The entry below describes one TCR beta chain. As yet, its antigen is unknown. These data are taken from a study of T cell repertoires in cytomegalovirus infection. The study, taken as a whole, reports: Carriers of CMV plus the relevant HLA were identified by cumulative public TCR beta family frequency.

One entry per CDR3 protein, called by TCRdb with MiXCR from the reads. Altogether 650,000 to 850,000 distinct CDR3 sequences are present, about 29% being singletons, with the ten largest covering 10% to 15%. This receptor was taken from a human donor in good health (CMV status not recorded). Some clones in this sample may be carry-over from other donors' samples. The input for sequencing was cultured CD8+ T cells from PBMCs, taken from culture after CMV antigen stimulation.

The CDR3 spells CASKMTREKLFF. The DNA for the CDR3 is TGTGCCAGCAAGATGACGAGGGAAAAACTGTTTTTT. The chain joins TRBV11-2 to TRBJ1-4; D remains unclear. The CDR3 is 12 residues long. Germline CDR1 is SGHAT and CDR2 is FQNNGV. V was clipped by 7 bases and J by 8 bases, with 11 bases between them.